These 26 T cell receptor beta chains were sequenced from one sample in a study of shared clonotypes between healthy human individuals. Assay: immunoSEQ multiplex PCR; the TCRdb copy retains only in-frame clones and omits some. The table records some 2,000,000 clones, around 95% of them present only once. Specimen: naive CD4+ T cells sorted from blood. Subset of the sample: CD45RA+ positively selected. Receptors originate from a man younger than 35 in good health.

This clone was detected a few times. The V call is TRBV5-4, the J call TRBJ2-5, with 10 bases that match TRBD2. From germline, CDR1 is SGHNT and CDR2 YYREEE (reference sequence). This CDR3 contains 13 residues. CDR3 sequence (DNA): TGTGCTCAAGCCTTAGCGGGAGGAGAGACCCAGTACTTC. Its translation is CAQALAGGETQYF.

This chain uses TRBV18 with TRBJ2-2; perhaps TRBD1 as D (6 bases). There are 15 residues in the CDR3. Looked up from germline, CDR1 is KGHSH and CDR2 is LQKENI. V shed 3 bases and J shed 7 bases, with 15 bases lying between them. In DNA form, the CDR3 reads TGTGCCAGCTCACCCCGCGCAGGGGCCATCGGGGAGCTGTTTTTT. Protein product: CASSPRAGAIGELFF.

The V call is TRBV27, the J call TRBJ2-1; tentative D call: TRBD2 (5 bases). Germline CDR1 and CDR2: MNHEY and SMNVEV (reference sequence). V shed 5 bases and J shed 8 bases, with 13 bases lying between them. The CDR3 length is 13 residues. In nucleotides, the CDR3 is TGTGCCAGCAGTGCCCGAGGGTACTATGAGCAGTTCTTC. Amino acids: CASSARGYYEQFF.

The chain employs TRBV9 and TRBJ2-7, with 7 bases aligning to TRBD2. V lost 4 bases, J lost 6 bases, and 13 bases stayed unmatched. The CDR3 consists of 15 residues. Germline assignment: CDR1 SGDLS and CDR2 YYNGEE. CDR3 sequence: CASSIAESGRGEQYF. CDR3 in DNA: TGTGCCAGCAGCATCGCGGAATCAGGGAGGGGCGAGCAGTACTTC.

This clone was recorded only once. The chain uses TRBV7-8 and TRBJ1-6; D ambiguous. V lost 3 bases to trimming and J lost 7 bases, with 16 bases between them. The germline V gene has CDR1 SGHVS and CDR2 FQNEAQ. This CDR3 is built from 16 residues. The CDR3 spells CASSFAVRDTNSPLHF. As DNA, the CDR3 is TGTGCCAGCAGCTTTGCTGTCCGAGACACCAATTCACCCCTCCACTTT. Variable domain in full (rest from reference TRBV7-8 and TRBJ1-6): GAGVSQSPRYKVAKRGQDVALRCDPISGHVSLFWYQQALGQGPEFLTYFQNEAQLDKSGLPSDRFFAERPEGSVSTLKIQRTQQEDSAVYLCASSFAVRDTNSPLHFGNGTRLTVT.

The rearrangement uses TRBV18 and TRBJ2-3; D is unresolved. In germline, CDR1 is KGHSH, CDR2 LQKENI. V was pared by 5 bases and J by 1 base, with 7 bases between. CDR3 length equals 13 residues. Here the CDR3 DNA reads TGTGCCAGCTCAGGAGTTGGCACAGATACGCAGTATTTT. Encoded protein: CASSGVGTDTQYF.

A single count supports this clone. In the same sample, other DNA sequences code for this CDR3. The V and J genes are TRBV9 and TRBJ2-2, with D unclear. The CDR3 has 15 residues. V dropped 0 bases and J dropped 2 bases, with 8 bases sitting between them. CDR1 is SGDLS and CDR2 is YYNGEE in the germline V gene. CDR3 sequence (DNA): TGTGCCAGCAGCGTAGTGGGTCCCAACACCGGGGAGCTGTTTTTT. It yields the protein CASSVVGPNTGELFF.

CDR3 coding DNA: TGTGCCAGCAGAAACAGGGATGGGGGCTATGGCTACACCTTC. Translating gives CASRNRDGGYGYTF. J is TRBJ1-2 and V is TRBV2, with a tentative D call TRBD1 (6 bases). The CDR3 is made up of 14 amino acids. The germline CDR1 and CDR2 sequences are SNHLY and FYNNEI. V lost 6 bases and J 4 bases, leaving 15 bases between the germline ends.

The table lists this clone with a count of one. The identical CDR3 is also encoded by other nucleotide sequences in the sample. J is TRBJ1-5 and V is TRBV6-1; no reliable D call. This CDR3 is built from 14 residues. CDR1 and CDR2 from the germline V gene are MNHNS and SASEGT. V was trimmed by 0 bases and J by 6 bases, leaving 9 bases between them. The CDR3 nucleotides read TGTGCCAGCAGTGAAGCGGCGGGGTCTCAGCCCCAGCATTTT. This codes for CASSEAAGSQPQHF.

This clone appeared a single time. The chain joins TRBV6-1 to TRBJ1-1; D perhaps matches TRBD1 (6 bases). The CDR3 spans 15 residues. V lost 2 bases and J 1 base, leaving 11 bases between the germline ends. The germline CDR1 and CDR2 sequences are MNHNS and SASEGT. DNA for the CDR3: TGTGCCAGCAGTGAAAGATACAGGGCGAACACTGAAGCTTTCTTT. Translated, it gives CASSERYRANTEAFF.

This clone was seen once. The identical CDR3 is also encoded by other nucleotide sequences in the sample. The CDR3 loop is CASSSTGGEETQYF. Written as DNA, the CDR3 is TGTGCCAGCAGCTCCACAGGGGGCGAGGAGACCCAGTACTTC. V gene TRBV6-5 combines with J gene TRBJ2-5; TRBD1 matches at 9 bases. The CDR3 is 14 amino acids. Per germline, CDR1 MNHEY and CDR2 SVGAGI. J gave up 5 bases and V 6 bases, and 7 bases lay outside the gene matches.

V gene TRBV5-4 combines with J gene TRBJ2-5, with 8 bases identical to TRBD1. The CDR3 covers 15 residues. The germline V gene has CDR1 SGHNT and CDR2 YYREEE (reference sequence). V shed 4 bases and J 4 bases; nucleotides not matched to a gene: 9. The CDR3 protein is CASSPMTGVGETQYF. CDR3 DNA: TGTGCCAGCAGCCCGATGACAGGGGTCGGAGAGACCCAGTACTTC.

V usage is TRBV5-6 and J usage is TRBJ1-2; D is unclear. Germline values: CDR1 SGHDT, CDR2 YYEEEE. V was trimmed by 6 bases and J by 0 bases, leaving 21 bases between them. The CDR3 has 17 residues. The CDR3: CASTELAVRATNYGYTF. CDR3 DNA sequence: TGTGCCAGCACCGAGCTAGCTGTTCGTGCGACTAACTATGGCTACACCTTC. The full variable domain, in which reference TRBV5-6 and TRBJ1-2 provide the parts outside the CDR3, is DAGVTQSPTHLIKTRGQQVTLRCSPKSGHDTVSWYQQALGQGPQFIFQYYEEEERQRGNFPDRFSGHQFPNYSSELNVNALLLGDSALYLCASTELAVRATNYGYTFGSGTRLTVV.

The chain couples TRBV7-2 to TRBJ1-4; possibly TRBD1 for D (5 bases). This CDR3 is 17 amino acids long. Germline CDR1 reads SGHTA; CDR2 reads FQGNSA. The V end was cut by 1 base, the J end by 0 bases, with 12 bases between. The CDR3 DNA sequence: TGTGCCAGCAGCTTAGAGGTCTGGGGGGCAACTAATGAAAAACTGTTTTTT. Translation gives CASSLEVWGATNEKLFF.

This clone was detected once. The V call is TRBV29-1, the J call TRBJ1-5, with D possibly being TRBD1 (6 bases). V lost 4 bases and J 0 bases, leaving 13 bases between the germline ends. Germline V gene lookup returns CDR1 SQVTM and CDR2 ANQGSEA. The length of the CDR3 is 15 residues. The CDR3 here is CSVVVQGNSNQPQHF. The CDR3 bases are TGCAGCGTTGTGGTGCAGGGGAATAGCAATCAGCCCCAGCATTTT.

The chain links TRBV5-1 to TRBJ1-1; D is unresolved. This CDR3 region has 11 residues. Germline lookup yields CDR1 SGHRS and CDR2 YFSETQ. Trimming left V 5 bases short and J 3 bases short, with 5 bases between. The CDR3 nucleotides are TGCGCCAGCAGGTCGGACACTGAAGCTTTCTTT. It codes for CASRSDTEAFF. The full variable domain, in which reference TRBV5-1 and TRBJ1-1 provide the parts outside the CDR3, is KAGVTQTPRYLIKTRGQQVTLSCSPISGHRSVSWYQQTPGQGLQFLFEYFSETQRNKGNFPGRFSGRQFSNSRSEMNVSTLELGDSALYLCASRSDTEAFFGQGTRLTVV.

This chain uses TRBV5-6 with TRBJ2-7; 11 bases are a match to TRBD1. Germline V gene sequence: CDR1 SGHDT, CDR2 YYEEEE. V was clipped by 4 bases and J by 5 bases; unmatched bases: 8. This CDR3 is built from 15 residues. CDR3 nucleotide sequence: TGTGCCAGCAGCCCGGACAGGGGGCTCCCCAACGAGCAGTACTTC. Translation gives CASSPDRGLPNEQYF.

This chain links TRBV20-1 with TRBJ2-1; no definite D call. In germline, CDR1 is DFQATT, CDR2 SNEGSKA (reference sequence). The CDR3 runs 11 residues. V was trimmed by 0 bases and J by 11 bases, leaving 8 bases between them. The CDR3 reads CSAREREQQFF. The CDR3 DNA follows: TGCAGTGCTAGAGAAAGGGAACAGCAGTTCTTC.

This sequence joins TRBV6-1 and TRBJ2-7; TRBD2 aligns across 8 bases. Germline V lookup: CDR1 MNHNS, CDR2 SASEGT. Trimming at V came to 4 bases and at J to 3 bases, leaving 8 bases not matched to a gene. This CDR3 comprises 15 residues. CDR3 loop: CASSAPGRGGYEQYF. The DNA for the CDR3 is TGTGCCAGCAGTGCCCCCGGGAGGGGGGGCTACGAGCAGTACTTC.

This chain joins TRBV4-3 and TRBJ2-7; D unresolved. The V and J ends lost 0 bases and 2 bases respectively, with 14 bases between them. The V gene's germline CDR1 is LGHNA and CDR2 YSLEER. CDR3 length: 16 amino acids. The CDR3 spells CASSQEGTVLPYEQYF. The CDR3 nucleotides read TGCGCCAGCAGCCAAGAGGGCACAGTTCTTCCCTACGAGCAGTACTTC.

The chain employs TRBV10-3 and TRBJ2-7; D possibly matches TRBD1 or TRBD2 (6 bases each). This CDR3 is built from 15 residues. V was shortened by 4 bases and J by 0 bases, with 13 bases between the two germline ends. CDR1 and CDR2 from the germline V gene are ENHRY and SYGVKD. DNA of the CDR3: TGTGCCATCAGTGCCAGGGGACTGAGCTCCTACGAGCAGTACTTC. This codes for CAISARGLSSYEQYF.

As for this clone: This specimen includes other DNA sequences encoding the same CDR3. The V gene is TRBV6-1, the J gene TRBJ2-2; unclear D gene. V gave up 7 bases and J gave up 1 base, with 4 bases separating them. CDR1 is MNHNS, CDR2 SASEGT, per germline. This CDR3 comprises 12 residues. DNA for the CDR3: TGTGCCAGCACTCGGAACACCGGGGAGCTGTTTTTT. Protein: CASTRNTGELFF.

A remark on this clone: This sample includes further DNA sequences coding for the same CDR3. The genes are TRBV5-1 and TRBJ2-2, with no clear D. The CDR3 runs to 14 residues. Trimming removed 1 base from V and 4 bases from J, with 8 bases in between. CDR1 is SGHRS, CDR2 YFSETQ, per germline. This chain's CDR3 is CASSLSGTTGELFF. The CDR3 nucleotides read TGCGCCAGCAGCTTGTCCGGAACCACCGGGGAGCTGTTTTTT.

The V call is TRBV15, the J call TRBJ2-6, with 8 bases fitting TRBD2. From germline, CDR1 is LNHNV and CDR2 YYDKDF (reference sequence). The J segment lost 3 bases and the V segment lost 0 bases, leaving 16 bases of the junction unmatched. The CDR3 sequence is 21 residues long. CDR3 loop: CATSRDPYSGKVSVGANVLTF. CDR3 coding DNA: TGTGCCACCAGCAGAGATCCTTATAGCGGGAAGGTCTCTGTTGGGGCCAACGTCCTGACTTTC.

The rearrangement joins TRBV5-1 to TRBJ2-1; TRBD2 matches 7 bases. J lost 5 bases, V lost 7 bases, and 6 bases had no gene match. The germline gives CDR1 SGHRS, CDR2 YFSETQ. The CDR3 is made up of 13 amino acids. This chain's CDR3 is CASELAGNNEQFF. CDR3 coding DNA: TGCGCCAGCGAGTTAGCGGGCAACAATGAGCAGTTCTTC.

The rearrangement uses TRBV7-2 and TRBJ2-1; 12 nucleotides align to TRBD2. The V and J ends lost 5 bases and 9 bases, in that order; junction bases with no gene match: 8. The CDR3 loop spans 15 amino acids. Germline values: CDR1 SGHTA, CDR2 FQGNSA. CDR3 loop: CASSPSGGAAGEQFF. The CDR3 DNA reads TGTGCCAGCAGCCCTAGCGGGGGGGCCGCCGGTGAGCAGTTCTTC.